The 7 T cell receptor beta chains below all came from one sample that was sequenced in a study of cytomegalovirus exposure and HLA in healthy donors. 60 Vbeta and 13 Jbeta primers were used in PCR. Profiling relied on immunoSEQ multiplex PCR, and the TCRdb table lists in-frame clones only, not all of them. The data show more than 95,000 clones, roughly 80% seen once. Sequenced material: PBMCs. Receptors were obtained from a man aged 18 to 35 in good health and CMV-seropositive.

This clone was observed a single time. The chain couples TRBV19 to TRBJ1-1; TRBD1 agrees at 9 bases. V shed 4 bases, J shed 1 base, and the junction held 4 bases outside the gene matches. Germline V gene lookup returns CDR1 LNHDA and CDR2 SQIVND (reference sequence). There are 15 residues in the CDR3. CDR3 nucleotides: TGTGCCAGTAGTACGCTGGGACAGGGGAACACTGAAGCTTTCTTT. This gives the protein CASSTLGQGNTEAFF. The variable domain in full, completed from reference TRBV19 and TRBJ1-1, reads DGGITQSPKYLFRKEGQNVTLSCEQNLNHDAMYWYRQDPGQGLRLIYYSQIVNDFQKGDIAEGYSVSREKKESFPLTVTSAQKNPTAFYLCASSTLGQGNTEAFFGQGTRLTVV.

The chain carries TRBV4-1 and TRBJ2-7; tentatively, D is TRBD1 (6 bases). Germline values: CDR1 MGHRA, CDR2 YSYEKL. There are 17 residues in the CDR3. Deletions cut 0 bases from V and 3 bases from J, with 18 bases between. CDR3 sequence: CASSQDEGDGGNYEQYF. The CDR3 nucleotides read TGCGCCAGCAGCCAAGATGAGGGGGACGGAGGCAACTACGAGCAGTACTTC.

As for this clone: This same CDR3 is encoded by further DNA sequences in the sample. V gene TRBV5-5 combines with J gene TRBJ1-1; TRBD1 matches at 9 bases. J lost 2 bases, V lost 3 bases, and 2 bases had no gene match. The CDR3 loop spans 14 amino acids. The V gene's germline CDR1 is SGHKS and CDR2 YYEKEE (reference sequence). CDR3 sequence reads: CASSWDRANTEAFF. The DNA of the CDR3 is TGTGCCAGCAGCTGGGACAGGGCTAACACTGAAGCTTTCTTT.

This chain connects TRBV7-9 to TRBJ2-5; D is uncertain. Trimming cost V 3 bases and J 4 bases, with 9 bases left between them. The germline V gene has CDR1 SEHNR and CDR2 FQNEAQ (reference sequence). This CDR3 has 13 residues. The CDR3 is CASSFAAGETQYF. Written as DNA, the CDR3 is TGTGCCAGCAGCTTTGCCGCAGGAGAGACCCAGTACTTC.

The chain couples TRBV4-1 to TRBJ2-7, with 7 positions matching TRBD1. The germline gives CDR1 MGHRA, CDR2 YSYEKL. This CDR3 has 15 residues. V lost 1 base and J lost 1; bases outside the gene matches: 4. This chain's CDR3 is CASSQVDRASYEQYF. The CDR3 DNA is TGCGCCAGCAGCCAAGTAGACAGGGCGTCCTACGAGCAGTACTTC.

The chain couples TRBV7-2 to TRBJ2-3; D ambiguous. The length of the CDR3 is 14 residues. The germline V gene encodes CDR1 SGHTA and CDR2 FQGNSA. V was clipped by 2 bases and J by 2 bases, with 8 bases between them. CDR3: CASSLIGITDTQYF. CDR3 sequence (DNA): TGTGCCAGCAGCTTAATCGGTATCACAGATACGCAGTATTTT.

The chain employs TRBV2 and TRBJ1-5; a possible D gene is TRBD1 (6 bases). There are 16 residues in the CDR3. Germline loops: CDR1 SNHLY, CDR2 FYNNEI. Trimming shortened V by 2 bases and J by 1 base, and 12 bases separated the two germline ends. This CDR3 reads CASSEPGRGSNQPQHF. In DNA form, the CDR3 reads TGTGCCAGCAGTGAACCGGGCAGGGGCAGCAATCAGCCCCAGCATTTT.